Below, 7 T cell receptor beta chains from the same sample are listed, as sequenced in a study of blood T cell repertoires in COVID-19. The data were produced by immunoSEQ multiplex PCR, yet TCRdb's version contains in-frame clones alone and is incomplete. The data hold some 180,000 clones, with 82% observed a single time. Material: peripheral blood. The receptors were gathered from a woman aged 55-69 years with COVID-19, enrolled during active disease.

The chain uses TRBV19 and TRBJ1-5; TRBD1 agrees at 7 bases. The CDR3 totals 14 residues. Germline V gene data show CDR1 as LNHDA and CDR2 as SQIVND (reference sequence). The junction had 8 bases not matched to a gene; V was cut back by 5 bases and J by 7 bases. CDR3 in amino acids: CASSDDRVVQPQHF. The CDR3 DNA reads as TGTGCCAGTAGTGACGACAGGGTGGTGCAGCCCCAGCATTTT.

V is TRBV19 and J is TRBJ2-1; D is unresolved. The CDR3 runs 14 residues. V dropped 8 bases and J dropped 3 bases, with 14 bases sitting between them. The germline V gene has CDR1 LNHDA and CDR2 SQIVND (reference sequence). CDR3 sequence (DNA): TGTGCCAGTGCCAGTCCCCAGTTCTACAATGAGCAGTTCTTC. It translates to CASASPQFYNEQFF.

The chain recombines TRBV27 with TRBJ1-6; 7 nucleotides match TRBD1. Unmatched junction bases numbered 5, after V lost 8 bases and J lost 7 bases. The germline V gene has CDR1 MNHEY and CDR2 SMNVEV (reference sequence). The CDR3 sequence is 13 residues long. This chain's CDR3 is CASGQDRNSPLHF. CDR3 sequence (DNA): TGTGCCAGCGGCCAGGACAGGAATTCACCCCTCCACTTT.

The chain combines TRBV29-1 with TRBJ2-1, with 13 bases aligning to TRBD2. Trimming removed 6 bases from V and 10 bases from J; junction bases left unmatched: 9. The CDR3 covers 14 residues. Germline V gene sequence: CDR1 SQVTM, CDR2 ANQGSEA. CDR3: CSVGPGLAGREQFF. The DNA of the CDR3 is TGCAGCGTAGGCCCGGGACTAGCGGGAAGAGAGCAGTTCTTC.

This chain links TRBV29-1 with TRBJ2-5; D perhaps matches TRBD2 (6 bases). V lost 8 bases and J lost 0, with 10 bases in between. Per germline, CDR1 SQVTM and CDR2 ANQGSEA. There are 12 residues in the CDR3. This CDR3 is CSYRGNQETQYF. CDR3 bases: TGCAGCTACCGGGGGAACCAAGAGACCCAGTACTTC.

This chain joins TRBV2 and TRBJ2-2; D possibly corresponds to TRBD1 (6 bases). Per germline, CDR1 SNHLY and CDR2 FYNNEI. The CDR3 covers 14 residues. V lost 8 bases, J lost 1 base, and 11 bases lay in between. CDR3 in DNA: TGTGCCAGCGGTCCGGGACAGAACACCGGGGAGCTGTTTTTT. Translated: CASGPGQNTGELFF.

CDR3 region: CASSLAQARNYGYTF. Here the CDR3 DNA reads TGTGCCAGCAGCTTAGCGCAGGCAAGGAACTATGGCTACACCTTC. The rearrangement joins TRBV7-2 to TRBJ1-2; D unclear. The CDR3 is made up of 15 amino acids. Per the germline V gene, CDR1 is SGHTA and CDR2 is FQGNSA. The germline V and J ends were trimmed by 0 bases and 2 bases, with 10 bases remaining between them. The full variable domain, rest sourced from reference TRBV7-2 and TRBJ1-2, is GAGVSQSPSNKVTEKGKDVELRCDPISGHTALYWYRQSLGQGLEFLIYFQGNSAPDKSGLPSDRFSAERTGGSVSTLTIQRTQQEDSAVYLCASSLAQARNYGYTFGSGTRLTVV.